The entry below gives a single T cell receptor (beta chain) sequence along with its context. The antigen remains undetermined. The CDR3 length is 19 residues. Germline-derived CDR1 and CDR2 are SGHDN and FVKESK. Trimming took 6 bases from V and 5 from J; bases not matched to a gene: 22. The authors ran the assay at deep level. Only in-frame clones appear in the TCRdb table, and some are missing; sequencing was by immunoSEQ multiplex PCR. Among approximately 510,000 clones listed, approximately 79% were seen once. Approximately 98 million PBMCs went into genomic DNA for unsorted samples. This entry is derived from a study of shared clonotypes between healthy human individuals. General study points: A small donor pool kept down the genetic and exposure-history diversity that was represented.

This TCR was recovered from a woman aged 35 to 49 in good health. Some clones in this sample may be carry-over from other donors' samples. The specimen was PBMCs. The chain couples TRBV14 to TRBJ2-4; 7 nucleotides match TRBD1. The CDR3 region has the DNA TGTGCCAGCAGGACACAGGGGTTTTGGGTCGGCGACGACCAAAACATTCAGTACTTC. Its protein product is CASRTQGFWVGDDQNIQYF.